This T cell receptor beta chain emerged from a study of blood T cell repertoires in COVID-19 (dated by TCRdb to 2020 to 2022). For context, the study as a whole: Collaborator samples came from the United States, Italy and Spain and covered acute and convalescent phases of COVID-19. The material from the prospective study consisted of cDNA or gDNA derived from T cells, B-cell-depleted T cells, or PBMCs. The dataset comprised deeply sampled blood TCRbeta repertoires from subjects exposed to, actively infected with, or recovered from COVID-19. The repertoires were released in a freely available public database intended as a resource for research on the immune response to SARS-CoV-2. The samples were drawn from the first 160 participants of the ongoing ImmuneRACE study and from over a thousand subjects provided by 6 global collaborators. Nearly every sample came with metadata listing a de-identified subject ID, COVID-19 status, age in years and sex. Where HLA class I and class II types were available, the types were taken from metadata supplied by the sample provider, not from assay-based typing. The research as a whole found: The amount of clinical and demographic metadata varied by source and participant and was provided uncurated.

With respect to this clone: Its antigen is not yet known. There are no base qualities to consult, and no much larger clone falls within one base.

From the germline V gene, CDR1 is MRHNA and CDR2 is SNTAGT. V is trimmed back by 0 bases and J by 9 bases, and the junction contains 7 bases that no gene match accounts for. The CDR3 measures 14 amino acids from cysteine to phenylalanine. This entry keeps only the CDR3 DNA: 42 bases, framed from base 1. TCRbeta CDR3 regions were amplified from genomic DNA by means of the immunoSEQ Assay, a bias-controlled multiplex PCR. The paper's processing steps were these. The number of nucleated cells in each sample was estimated from the amplification of reference gene primers within the assay. Sequence reads were collapsed and filtered to measure the absolute abundance of every unique TCRbeta CDR3 rearrangement. For each sample, productive Simpson clonality was calculated as the square root of Simpson's diversity index across productive rearrangements. TCRdb carries this immuneACCESS record with in-frame sequences only. Its versions omit some clonotypes, under half of them owing to an unresolved V gene in the studies checked, with the rest unexplained. V, J and clone size reflect that table, while D and trimming were determined from the DNA. This sample comprises around 200,000 clones, about 90% of them detected only once. In total, the top ten clones hold about 1.9% of the sample.

Whole blood was collected in K2EDTA tubes by collaborating institutions according to the institutions' own protocols. Collaborator samples were shipped for TCRbeta analysis as frozen whole blood, isolated PBMCs, or DNA extracted from either sample type. The source of this sequence is a man aged 40-49 years with active or convalescent COVID-19. Sequenced material: peripheral blood. The V and J segments used are TRBV6-4 and TRBJ1-1; TRBD1 aligns with 7 central bases. CDR3 protein: CASSDSGGLGQAFF. In nucleotide form, the sequence is TGTGCCAGCAGTGACTCAGGGGGCTTGGGCCAAGCTTTCTTT.